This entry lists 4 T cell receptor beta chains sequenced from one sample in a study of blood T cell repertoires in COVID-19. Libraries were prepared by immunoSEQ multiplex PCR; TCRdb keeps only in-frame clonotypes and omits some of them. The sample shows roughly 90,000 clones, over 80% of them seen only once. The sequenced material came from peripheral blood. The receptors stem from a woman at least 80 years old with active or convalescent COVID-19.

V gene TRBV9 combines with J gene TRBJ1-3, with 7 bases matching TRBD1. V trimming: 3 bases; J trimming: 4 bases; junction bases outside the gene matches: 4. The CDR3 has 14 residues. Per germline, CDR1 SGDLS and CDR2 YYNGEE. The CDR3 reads CASSGGTAGNTIYF. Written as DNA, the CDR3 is TGTGCCAGCAGCGGAGGGACAGCCGGAAACACCATATATTTT.

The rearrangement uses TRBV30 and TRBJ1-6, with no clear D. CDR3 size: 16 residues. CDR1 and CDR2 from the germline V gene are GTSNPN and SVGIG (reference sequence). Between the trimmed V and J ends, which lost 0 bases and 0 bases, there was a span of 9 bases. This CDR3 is CAWSVLRSSYNSPLHF. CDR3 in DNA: TGTGCCTGGAGTGTACTTAGGAGCTCCTATAATTCACCCCTCCACTTT.

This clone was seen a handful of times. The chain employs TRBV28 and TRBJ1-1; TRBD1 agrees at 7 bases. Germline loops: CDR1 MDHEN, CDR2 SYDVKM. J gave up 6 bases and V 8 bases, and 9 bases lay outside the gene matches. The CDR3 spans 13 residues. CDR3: CASHPGGTAEAFF. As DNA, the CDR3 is TGTGCCAGCCATCCAGGGGGTACCGCTGAAGCTTTCTTT.

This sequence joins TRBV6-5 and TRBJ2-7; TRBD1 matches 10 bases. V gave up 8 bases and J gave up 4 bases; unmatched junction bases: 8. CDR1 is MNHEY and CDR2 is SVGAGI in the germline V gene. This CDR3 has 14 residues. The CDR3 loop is CASWVGQGVYEQYF. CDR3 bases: TGTGCCAGCTGGGTCGGACAGGGGGTTTACGAGCAGTACTTC.